One and the same sample provided the 29 T cell receptor beta chains below, sequenced in a study of OX40 agonist ivuxolimab in advanced cancers. The repertoire was sequenced with immunoSEQ multiplex PCR; TCRdb's copy has only in-frame clones and lacks some. This sample has 66,000 or so clones, with 75% to 90% found just once. This specimen consisted of CD4+ or CD8+ T cells sorted from blood, obtained in a trial of the OX40 agonist ivuxolimab. The source is an adult with an advanced solid tumor such as melanoma, head and neck, liver or kidney cancer.

The chain links TRBV4-1 to TRBJ2-5, with 8 bases aligning to TRBD2. With V trimmed by 1 base and J by 7 bases, 14 bases remained unmatched. CDR1 MGHRA and CDR2 YSYEKL come from the germline V gene. This CDR3 contains 17 residues. The CDR3: CASSQGTLAGPVGTQYF. The DNA of the CDR3 is TGCGCCAGCAGCCAAGGGACTCTAGCGGGCCCCGTTGGGACCCAGTACTTC.

The CDR3 DNA is TGTGCCAGCAGCTTAAATCCTAGCGGGGGGTCAGAGACCCAGTACTTC. Protein product: CASSLNPSGGSETQYF. The genes are TRBV7-3 and TRBJ2-5; 11 bases line up with TRBD2. CDR3 size: 16 residues. Germline values: CDR1 SGHTA, CDR2 FQGTGA. Losses at the gene ends were 1 base for V and 4 bases for J; bases not matched to a gene: 5.

The gene calls are TRBV30 and TRBJ2-5; maybe TRBD2 (6 bases). The germline V and J ends were trimmed by 1 base and 6 bases, with 21 bases remaining between them. Looked up from germline, CDR1 is GTSNPN and CDR2 is SVGIG (reference sequence). The CDR3 extends over 16 amino acids. Here the CDR3 reads CAWSGSGLVGGKTQYF. Written as DNA, the CDR3 is TGTGCCTGGAGTGGCAGTGGGCTAGTGGGGGGAAAGACCCAGTACTTC.

This chain links TRBV28 with TRBJ1-5, with 9 bases that match TRBD1. Germline V gives CDR1 MDHEN, CDR2 SYDVKM. Losses at the gene ends were 4 bases for V and 1 base for J; bases not matched to a gene: 2. The CDR3 runs 15 residues. CDR3 amino acids: CASSSTGGSNQPQHF. CDR3 bases: TGTGCCAGCAGTTCTACAGGGGGCAGCAATCAGCCCCAGCATTTT.

The chain employs TRBV7-2 and TRBJ2-3; D possibly corresponds to TRBD2 (7 bases). CDR3 length: 15 amino acids. Trimming removed 4 bases at V and 1 base at J, with 12 bases between. The germline CDR1 and CDR2 sequences are SGHTA and FQGNSA. The CDR3 here is CASSSRGGRTDTQYF. The CDR3 DNA reads as TGTGCCAGCAGCTCCCGCGGGGGCCGCACAGATACGCAGTATTTT.

This clone has only one observation. The genes are TRBV15 and TRBJ2-1, with TRBD1 matching 7 bases. The CDR3 spans 15 residues. Trimming cost V 5 bases and J 4 bases; bases outside gene matches: 8. Per germline, CDR1 LNHNV and CDR2 YYDKDF (reference sequence). The CDR3 spells CATSPRAGGYNEQFF. In nucleotides, the CDR3 is TGTGCCACCAGCCCCCGGGCAGGGGGATACAATGAGCAGTTCTTC.

J is TRBJ2-1 and V is TRBV30, with D possibly matching TRBD1 (6 bases). The length of the CDR3 is 17 residues. Germline CDR1 and CDR2: GTSNPN and SVGIG (reference sequence). Trimming shortened V by 2 bases and J by 4 bases, and 21 bases separated the two germline ends. The CDR3 DNA is TGTGCCTGGAGTAACCCTCGGACAGACCGAAATTACAATGAGCAGTTCTTC. Amino acid sequence: CAWSNPRTDRNYNEQFF. Full variable domain (missing parts from reference TRBV30 and TRBJ2-1): SQTIHQWPATLVQPVGSPLSLECTVEGTSNPNLYWYRQAAGRGLQLLFYSVGIGQISSEVPQNLSASRPQDRQFILSSKKLLLSDSGFYLCAWSNPRTDRNYNEQFFGPGTRLTVL.

The rearrangement links TRBV29-1 to TRBJ2-5; TRBD1 matches at 7 bases. V trimming: 7 bases; J trimming: 2 bases; junction bases outside the gene matches: 4. Germline V lookup: CDR1 SQVTM, CDR2 ANQGSEA. CDR3 size: 12 residues. The CDR3 DNA reads TGCAGCGGGGGACAGCAGCAAGAGACCCAGTACTTC. Amino acid sequence: CSGGQQQETQYF.

The chain uses TRBV11-3 and TRBJ2-7; D might be TRBD1 or TRBD2, each matching 5 bases. Germline V gene sequence: CDR1 SGHNT, CDR2 YENEEA. This CDR3 has 15 amino acids. Trimming pared 3 bases from V and 0 bases from J, leaving 12 bases between. Written as DNA, the CDR3 is TGTGCCAGCAGCTTTGGATCCGGGGCCTCCTACGAGCAGTACTTC. It encodes CASSFGSGASYEQYF.

This clone was seen only a few times. The chain employs TRBV21-1 and TRBJ1-5. TRBV21-1 is listed as a pseudogene. The CDR3 covers 15 residues. The CDR3 nucleotides are TGTGCCAGCGGAAGAGCAGACCAAGAGAATCAGCCCCAGCATTTT. It codes for CASGRADQENQPQHF.

This chain joins TRBV7-3 and TRBJ2-1; D call uncertain. V was shortened by 5 bases and J by 0 bases, with 14 bases between the two germline ends. Germline CDR1 reads SGHTA; CDR2 reads FQGTGA. The CDR3 covers 16 residues. The CDR3 sequence: CASSRFYESSYNEQFF. In DNA form, the CDR3 reads TGTGCCAGCAGCCGATTTTATGAGAGCTCCTACAATGAGCAGTTCTTC. Full variable domain (rest looked up from reference TRBV7-3 and TRBJ2-1): GAGVSQTPSNKVTEKGKYVELRCDPISGHTALYWYRQSLGQGPEFLIYFQGTGAADDSGLPNDRFFAVRPEGSVSTLKIQRTERGDSAVYLCASSRFYESSYNEQFFGPGTRLTVL.

There are a few counts of this clone. Here the CDR3 DNA reads TGTGCCAGTAGTCAAAGGGTGTCGACTGAAGCTTTCTTT. Protein sequence: CASSQRVSTEAFF. This sequence joins TRBV19 and TRBJ1-1; no clear D. The CDR3 runs to 13 residues. Trimming took 5 bases from V and 5 from J, leaving 12 bases between them. Looked up from germline, CDR1 is LNHDA and CDR2 is SQIVND (reference sequence).

The chain has TRBV19 and TRBJ1-3; D unclear. Germline loops: CDR1 LNHDA, CDR2 SQIVND (reference sequence). The V gene lost 6 bases and the J gene lost 0 bases, with 9 bases spanning the gap. This CDR3 has 14 amino acids. CDR3 in amino acids: CASRSQSSGNTIYF. The CDR3 coding sequence is TGTGCCAGTAGAAGCCAGAGCTCTGGAAACACCATATATTTT.

The J gene is TRBJ2-3, the V gene TRBV19; 7 positions agree with TRBD1. Germline CDR1 is LNHDA and CDR2 is SQIVND (reference sequence). This CDR3 has 14 amino acids. V trimming: 6 bases; J trimming: 4 bases; junction bases outside the gene matches: 7. The DNA for the CDR3 is TGTGCCAGTAGGGTAGAGGGGGCAGCAGATACGCAGTATTTT. Amino acid sequence: CASRVEGAADTQYF.

J is TRBJ2-6 and V is TRBV7-3; D is ambiguous. The CDR3 loop spans 15 amino acids. Per the germline V gene, CDR1 is SGHTA and CDR2 is FQGTGA. The ends were cut back, 1 base at V and 4 bases at J, with 8 bases in the middle. CDR3 coding DNA: TGTGCCAGCAGCTTAAAAGGGCCCGGGGCCAACGTCCTGACTTTC. Translating gives CASSLKGPGANVLTF. Drawing the rest from reference TRBV7-3 and TRBJ2-6, the complete variable domain is GAGVSQTPSNKVTEKGKYVELRCDPISGHTALYWYRQSLGQGPEFLIYFQGTGAADDSGLPNDRFFAVRPEGSVSTLKIQRTERGDSAVYLCASSLKGPGANVLTFGAGSRLTVL.

The V gene is TRBV30, the J gene TRBJ1-5, with a possible D match to TRBD1 (6 bases). Trimming removed 0 bases from V and 4 bases from J, with 16 bases in between. Germline V gives CDR1 GTSNPN, CDR2 SVGIG (reference sequence). The CDR3 extends over 16 amino acids. CDR3: CAWSVRTALGNQPQHF. The CDR3 region has the DNA TGTGCCTGGAGTGTCCGGACAGCCTTAGGGAATCAGCCCCAGCATTTT.

This chain links TRBV2 with TRBJ2-2, with 7 bases matching TRBD1. This CDR3 region has 15 residues. J was trimmed by 4 bases and V by 6 bases; bases with no gene match: 8. CDR1 and CDR2 (germline): SNHLY, FYNNEI. This CDR3 is CASSLQGLSTGELFF. Written as DNA, the CDR3 is TGTGCCAGCAGCCTACAGGGGTTGAGCACCGGGGAGCTGTTTTTT. The whole variable domain, remainder taken from reference TRBV2 and TRBJ2-2, is EPEVTQTPSHQVTQMGQEVILRCVPISNHLYFYWYRQILGQKVEFLVSFYNNEISEKSEIFDDQFSVERPDGSNFTLKIRSTKLEDSAMYFCASSLQGLSTGELFFGEGSRLTVL.

The chain links TRBV6-1 to TRBJ2-7; D may be TRBD1 (6 bases). Deletions cut 5 bases from V and 4 bases from J, with 9 bases between. This CDR3 is built from 12 residues. Germline V gene lookup returns CDR1 MNHNS and CDR2 SASEGT. In nucleotides, the CDR3 is TGTGCCAGCAGTATGCAGGGGTACGAGCAGTACTTC. Its protein product is CASSMQGYEQYF.

The rearrangement joins TRBV7-6 to TRBJ2-2, with D hard to call. CDR1 and CDR2 (germline): SGHVS, FNYEAQ. Trimming cost V 3 bases and J 1 base, with 3 bases left between them. The CDR3 length is 13 residues. The CDR3 region has the DNA TGTGCCAGCAGCTTGGGGAACACCGGGGAGCTGTTTTTT. Protein: CASSLGNTGELFF.

The CDR3 here is CASSRGTGGNTDTQYF. CDR3 bases: TGTGCCAGCAGCCGCGGGACAGGGGGTAACACAGATACGCAGTATTTT. The chain employs TRBV7-9 and TRBJ2-3; 11 bases are a match to TRBD1. Trimming cost V 5 bases and J 2 bases; bases outside gene matches: 6. The V gene's germline CDR1 is SEHNR and CDR2 FQNEAQ (reference sequence). This CDR3 is built from 16 residues.

On this clone: Additional DNA sequences in this sample encode the identical CDR3. This chain uses TRBV9 with TRBJ2-5, with D possibly being TRBD1 (5 bases). The CDR3 is 14 amino acids. V lost 0 bases and J 1 base, leaving 7 bases between the germline ends. Germline-derived CDR1 and CDR2 are SGDLS and YYNGEE. DNA of the CDR3: TGTGCCAGCAGCGTAGGGCAGGGCCAAGAGACCCAGTACTTC. As protein: CASSVGQGQETQYF. Combining the CDR3 with reference TRBV9 and TRBJ2-5 gives the whole variable domain DSGVTQTPKHLITATGQRVTLRCSPRSGDLSVYWYQQSLDQGLQFLIQYYNGEERAKGNILERFSAQQFPDLHSELNLSSLELGDSALYFCASSVGQGQETQYFGPGTRLLVL.

This clone was detected only once. The V gene is TRBV7-3, the J gene TRBJ1-3, with D hard to call. From germline, CDR1 is SGHTA and CDR2 FQGTGA. CDR3 size: 13 residues. The ends were cut back, 3 bases at V and 8 bases at J, with 11 bases in the middle. The CDR3 coding sequence is TGTGCCAGCAGCTTCTCTACCATGGACACCATATATTTT. Translated: CASSFSTMDTIYF.

This chain joins TRBV4-3 and TRBJ2-4; no definite D call. CDR3 length equals 17 residues. Trimming removed 0 bases from V and 3 bases from J, with 15 bases in between. CDR1 is LGHNA and CDR2 is YSLEER in the germline V gene. The CDR3 spells CASSQEGARWGKNIQYF. DNA of the CDR3: TGCGCCAGCAGCCAAGAAGGCGCACGATGGGGCAAAAACATTCAGTACTTC.

In this sample, this clone turned up a few times. This CDR3 reads CASSLAAGGPVDTQYF. CDR3 nucleotide sequence: TGTGCCAGCAGCTTAGCTGCTGGGGGCCCGGTAGATACGCAGTATTTT. V gene TRBV7-2 combines with J gene TRBJ2-3, with D perhaps matching TRBD1 (6 bases). CDR1 is SGHTA, CDR2 FQGNSA, per germline. Between the trimmed V and J ends, which lost 0 bases and 5 bases, there was a span of 15 bases. The length of the CDR3 is 16 residues.

The rearrangement uses TRBV19 and TRBJ2-2, with 7 nucleotides matching TRBD1. CDR1 is LNHDA and CDR2 is SQIVND in the germline V gene (reference sequence). With V trimmed by 6 bases and J by 7 bases, 5 bases remained unmatched. CDR3 length equals 13 residues. The CDR3 nucleotides read TGTGCCAGTAGCGTACAGGGGAACGGGGAGCTGTTTTTT. Its protein product is CASSVQGNGELFF.

The rearrangement joins TRBV7-9 to TRBJ2-7; TRBD1 matches 7 bases. Germline loops: CDR1 SEHNR, CDR2 FQNEAQ (reference sequence). The CDR3 contains 15 residues. Trimming at V came to 1 base and at J to 6 bases, leaving 9 bases not matched to a gene. CDR3: CASSLDRGRGSEQYF. The CDR3 DNA reads TGTGCCAGCAGCTTAGACCGAGGCAGGGGGTCCGAGCAGTACTTC.

CDR3 coding DNA: TGCGCCAGCAGCCAAGAGCTACCGGGACAAAACTATGGCTACACCTTC. This sequence encodes CASSQELPGQNYGYTF. This chain links TRBV4-3 with TRBJ1-2, with a weak D call TRBD1 (6 bases). V dropped 0 bases and J dropped 2 bases, with 13 bases sitting between them. Per germline, CDR1 LGHNA and CDR2 YSLEER. This CDR3 has 16 residues.

This clone appeared a single time. The chain recombines TRBV19 with TRBJ2-4; TRBD2 might be the D (7 bases). V gave up 3 bases and J gave up 6 bases, with 12 bases separating them. The CDR3 is 14 amino acids. The germline V gene has CDR1 LNHDA and CDR2 SQIVND (reference sequence). CDR3 residues: CASSIGGLINIQYF. The DNA for the CDR3 is TGTGCCAGTAGTATCGGGGGGCTGATAAACATTCAGTACTTC. Using reference TRBV19 and TRBJ2-4 for the parts outside the CDR3, the full variable domain is DGGITQSPKYLFRKEGQNVTLSCEQNLNHDAMYWYRQDPGQGLRLIYYSQIVNDFQKGDIAEGYSVSREKKESFPLTVTSAQKNPTAFYLCASSIGGLINIQYFGAGTRLSVL.

The chain is built from TRBV10-2 and TRBJ1-1; possible D gene TRBD1, 5 bases. CDR3 length: 15 residues. V was shortened by 3 bases and J by 1 base, with 12 bases between the two germline ends. Per germline, CDR1 WSHSY and CDR2 SAAADI. CDR3 amino acids: CASSDWSGGNTEAFF. The CDR3 coding sequence is TGCGCCAGCAGTGACTGGTCCGGGGGGAACACTGAAGCTTTCTTT.